One sample yielded the 32 T cell receptor beta chains listed below, sequenced in a study of blood T cell repertoires in COVID-19. Profiling relied on immunoSEQ multiplex PCR, and the TCRdb table lists in-frame clones only, not all of them. The sample shows over 200,000 clones, approximately 84% of them seen only once. The sample consisted of PBMCs or T cells enriched from blood (not recorded which). Receptors were obtained from a man between 18 and 35 years old who had recovered from COVID-19.

The genes are TRBV3-1 (or the pseudogene TRBV3-2) and TRBJ2-7; tentatively, D is TRBD1 (6 bases). Trimming removed 2 bases from V and 0 bases from J, with 8 bases in between. The germline V gene has CDR1 LGHDT and CDR2 YNNKEL (reference sequence). The CDR3 sequence is 14 residues long. CDR3 nucleotides: TGTGCCAGCAGCCAACAGGGGAACTCCTACGAGCAGTACTTC. It specifies CASSQQGNSYEQYF.

The genes are TRBV12-3 or TRBV12-4 and TRBJ1-1, with D perhaps matching TRBD1 (5 bases). Trimming left V 5 bases short and J 3 bases short, with 10 bases between. CDR3 length: 13 residues. The CDR3 loop reads CASSRDSDTEAFF. The CDR3 DNA sequence: TGTGCCAGCAGTCGTGACAGCGACACTGAAGCTTTCTTT.

The V call is TRBV6-1, the J call TRBJ2-7; 9 bases map to TRBD1. CDR1 and CDR2 (germline): MNHNS, SASEGT. J was trimmed by 0 bases and V by 0 bases; bases with no gene match: 0. The CDR3 runs 15 residues. The CDR3 is CASSEATGGSYEQYF. As DNA, the CDR3 is TGTGCCAGCAGTGAAGCGACAGGGGGCTCCTACGAGCAGTACTTC.

In its sample, this clone was seen a few times. The chain uses TRBV6-1 and TRBJ1-2; a weak D match, TRBD1 (5 bases). The length of the CDR3 is 15 residues. CDR1 is MNHNS, CDR2 SASEGT, per germline. Trimming pared 1 base from V and 4 bases from J, leaving 13 bases between. The CDR3: CASSEGMGPVYGYTF. The DNA of the CDR3 is TGTGCCAGCAGTGAAGGGATGGGGCCGGTCTATGGCTACACCTTC.

V usage is TRBV10-3 and J usage is TRBJ2-1; TRBD2 matches 12 bases. The length of the CDR3 is 15 residues. In germline, CDR1 is ENHRY, CDR2 SYGVKD. V lost 6 bases to trimming and J lost 7 bases; unmatched junction nucleotides: 7. The CDR3 reads CAIRATSGGLNEQFF. In nucleotides, the CDR3 is TGTGCCATCAGGGCGACTAGCGGGGGCCTGAATGAGCAGTTCTTC.

In DNA, the CDR3 is TGCGCCAGCCGACTTGACGCTGGAAACACCATATATTTT. This codes for CASRLDAGNTIYF. This sequence joins TRBV5-1 and TRBJ1-3; D is uncertain. The germline V gene has CDR1 SGHRS and CDR2 YFSETQ. V shed 7 bases and J shed 2 bases, with 10 bases lying between them. This CDR3 has 13 residues.

This sequence joins TRBV14 and TRBJ1-6; unclear D gene. CDR1 and CDR2 (germline): SGHDN, FVKESK. This CDR3 has 14 amino acids. Trimming removed 7 bases from V and 0 bases from J, with 7 bases in between. This chain's CDR3 is CASNPSSYNSPLHF. The DNA of the CDR3 is TGTGCCAGCAACCCGAGCTCCTATAATTCACCCCTCCACTTT.

This chain uses TRBV14 with TRBJ2-2; 11 positions match TRBD2. Germline CDR1 is SGHDN and CDR2 is FVKESK. The CDR3 has 16 amino acids. V shed 4 bases, J shed 5 bases, and the junction held 6 bases outside the gene matches. The CDR3 protein is CASSRLAGGVTGELFF. The DNA of the CDR3 is TGTGCCAGCAGCCGCCTAGCGGGAGGTGTAACCGGGGAGCTGTTTTTT.

This rearrangement joins TRBV10-3 to TRBJ2-7, with TRBD2 identical over 8 bases. The CDR3 is made up of 16 amino acids. The V gene's germline CDR1 is ENHRY and CDR2 SYGVKD. Losses at the gene ends were 3 bases for V and 3 bases for J; bases not matched to a gene: 10. In DNA form, the CDR3 reads TGTGCCATCAGTGACCCGGATAATAGCGGGATCTACGAGCAGTACTTC. This translates into CAISDPDNSGIYEQYF.

The CDR3 loop reads CASSLGTGPHGYTF. DNA of the CDR3: TGTGCCAGCAGTCTAGGGACAGGGCCTCATGGCTACACCTTC. The rearrangement links TRBV4-2 to TRBJ1-2, with 9 bases matching TRBD1. Per the germline V gene, CDR1 is LGHNA and CDR2 is YNFKEQ. Losses at the gene ends were 6 bases for V and 6 bases for J; bases not matched to a gene: 8. This CDR3 region has 14 residues.

V gene TRBV3-1 (or the pseudogene TRBV3-2) combines with J gene TRBJ2-5; maybe TRBD1 (7 bases). Germline CDR1 LGHDT, CDR2 YNNKEL (reference sequence). The CDR3 is made up of 16 amino acids. With 0 bases removed from V and 1 base from J, the gap between germline ends came to 12 bases. Here the CDR3 DNA reads TGTGCCAGCAGCCAAGATCAGGGGGGACGCCAAGAGACCCAGTACTTC. Translation: CASSQDQGGRQETQYF.

The genes are TRBV19 and TRBJ1-1; weak D call: TRBD1 (6 bases). V was trimmed by 3 bases and J by 5 bases, leaving 16 bases between them. The CDR3 has 15 residues. Germline V gene data show CDR1 as LNHDA and CDR2 as SQIVND (reference sequence). CDR3 coding DNA: TGTGCCAGTAGTATTTATGGTCCTAGGGGGACTGAAGCTTTCTTT. Protein: CASSIYGPRGTEAFF. Complete variable domain (other parts from reference TRBV19 and TRBJ1-1): DGGITQSPKYLFRKEGQNVTLSCEQNLNHDAMYWYRQDPGQGLRLIYYSQIVNDFQKGDIAEGYSVSREKKESFPLTVTSAQKNPTAFYLCASSIYGPRGTEAFFGQGTRLTVV.

The chain couples TRBV9 to TRBJ2-1, with D maybe TRBD1 (5 bases). Germline V lookup: CDR1 SGDLS, CDR2 YYNGEE. The CDR3 spans 14 residues. The V end was cut by 4 bases, the J end by 0 bases, with 8 bases between. The CDR3 is CASSSQGSYNEQFF. The CDR3, as DNA: TGTGCCAGCAGCTCCCAGGGCTCCTACAATGAGCAGTTCTTC.

This chain uses TRBV5-1 with TRBJ2-6, with 8 nucleotides matching TRBD1. CDR3 size: 16 residues. V dropped 4 bases and J dropped 2; count of bases not matched to a gene: 5. Germline-derived CDR1 and CDR2 are SGHRS and YFSETQ. The CDR3 bases are TGCGCCAGCAGCCTGCAGGGGGCGACTGGGGCCAACGTCCTGACTTTC. Protein: CASSLQGATGANVLTF.

The rearrangement uses TRBV2 and TRBJ1-5, with D maybe TRBD1 (6 bases). The CDR3 has 16 amino acids. Per the germline V gene, CDR1 is SNHLY and CDR2 is FYNNEI. Trimming stripped 5 bases from V and 1 base from J, with 15 bases between. CDR3 in amino acids: CASSRLRDTSNQPQHF. The DNA for the CDR3 is TGTGCCAGCAGTAGACTCCGGGACACAAGCAATCAGCCCCAGCATTTT.

This clone showed up just once. The chain links TRBV11-3 to TRBJ2-5; the match to TRBD1 covers 9 bases. J gave up 5 bases and V 6 bases, and 4 bases lay outside the gene matches. The germline CDR1 and CDR2 sequences are SGHNT and YENEEA. This CDR3 is built from 13 residues. The CDR3 DNA reads TGTGCCAGCAGGAGACAGGGGGGGGAGACCCAGTACTTC. Translating it yields CASRRQGGETQYF.

The chain is built from TRBV5-1 and TRBJ2-1, with TRBD2 as a possible D gene (6 bases). Trimming removed 3 bases at V and 7 bases at J, with 17 bases between. From germline, CDR1 is SGHRS and CDR2 YFSETQ. CDR3 length equals 15 residues. CDR3 protein: CASSSDYPPENEQFF. For the CDR3, the DNA is TGCGCCAGCAGCTCGGACTATCCCCCGGAAAATGAGCAGTTCTTC.

The J gene is TRBJ1-2, the V gene TRBV12-3 or TRBV12-4, with a weak D call TRBD1 (6 bases). The CDR3 length is 11 residues. V lost 6 bases and J lost 7, with 9 bases in between. The CDR3 sequence: CASSQGFGYTF. In DNA, the CDR3 is TGTGCCAGCAGCCAGGGGTTTGGCTACACCTTC.

V is TRBV19 and J is TRBJ1-4, with 8 bases fitting TRBD1. This CDR3 is 13 amino acids long. CDR1 and CDR2 (germline): LNHDA, SQIVND (reference sequence). With 7 bases clipped from V and 7 bases from J, the junction kept 5 bases outside the gene matches. CDR3 nucleotide sequence: TGTGCCAGTAAGTCCGGGACAGGTGAAAAACTGTTTTTT. It yields the protein CASKSGTGEKLFF.

CDR3 amino acids: CASSRTGSSNQPQHF. CDR3 sequence (DNA): TGTGCCAGCAGCCGGACAGGGAGCAGCAATCAGCCCCAGCATTTT. This sequence joins TRBV5-8 and TRBJ1-5, with TRBD1 matching over 8 bases. The V segment lost 4 bases and the J segment 1 base; nucleotides outside the gene matches: 4. The CDR3 runs 15 residues. The germline V gene encodes CDR1 SGHTS and CDR2 YDEGEE.

The chain links TRBV6-5 to TRBJ1-2, with no clear D. The germline V gene has CDR1 MNHEY and CDR2 SVGAGI. This CDR3 region has 14 residues. Trimming pared 0 bases from V and 2 bases from J, leaving 7 bases between. Here the CDR3 reads CASSYSTGNYGYTF. CDR3 nucleotide sequence: TGTGCCAGCAGTTACTCGACCGGGAACTATGGCTACACCTTC.

This clone was detected only once. This chain joins TRBV30 and TRBJ1-4; D remains unclear. Germline lookup yields CDR1 GTSNPN and CDR2 SVGIG (reference sequence). CDR3 size: 12 residues. V was cut by 3 bases and J by 3 bases, with 5 bases left in between. The CDR3 sequence: CAWSQSNEKLFF. For the CDR3, the DNA is TGTGCCTGGAGCCAGTCTAATGAAAAACTGTTTTTT.

A remark on this clone: An end of the junction differs from the germline gene, which may be a read error. The genes are TRBV2 and TRBJ2-5; 9 bases fit TRBD2. Germline CDR1 is SNHLY and CDR2 is FYNNEI. The CDR3 spans 14 residues. The CDR3 nucleotides are TGTGCCTGCAGGGCGGGAGGGCCCGAAGAGACCCAGTACTTC. Translating it yields CACRAGGPEETQYF.

The rearrangement uses TRBV3-1 (or the pseudogene TRBV3-2) and TRBJ1-1; TRBD1 matches at 8 bases. Looked up from germline, CDR1 is LGHDT and CDR2 is YNNKEL (reference sequence). The junction had 5 bases not matched to a gene; V was cut back by 4 bases and J by 4 bases. CDR3 length equals 14 residues. CDR3 nucleotide sequence: TGTGCCAGCAGCCTCTACAGGGGGAGCACTGAAGCTTTCTTT. The encoded protein is CASSLYRGSTEAFF.

V and J are TRBV5-5 and TRBJ1-2; no definite D call. The V gene's germline CDR1 is SGHKS and CDR2 YYEKEE (reference sequence). CDR3 length: 14 amino acids. The V and J ends lost 0 bases and 8 bases respectively, with 14 bases between them. The CDR3 bases are TGTGCCAGCAGCTTGGATTCCGGGTGGTACGGCTACACCTTC. Protein product: CASSLDSGWYGYTF.

Concerning this clone itself: Its ends do not fully match the called genes, so a read error is possible. The genes are TRBV7-8 and TRBJ2-1; no clear D gene. Germline V gives CDR1 SGHVS, CDR2 FQNEAQ. CDR3 length equals 13 residues. The CDR3 nucleotides read TGTGCCAGCAGCTTAGCTAGACTCAATCAGCAGTTCTTC. Residues: CASSLARLNQQFF.

The table lists this clone with a few counts. V and J are TRBV27 and TRBJ1-1, with 7 bases aligning to TRBD1. CDR1 MNHEY and CDR2 SMNVEV come from the germline V gene (reference sequence). The length of the CDR3 is 13 residues. With V trimmed by 6 bases and J by 2 bases, 3 bases remained unmatched. The CDR3 coding sequence is TGTGCCAGCAGATGGACAGGTAACACTGAAGCTTTCTTT. Amino acid sequence: CASRWTGNTEAFF.

The chain couples TRBV10-2 to TRBJ2-5; 9 bases align to TRBD2. Germline CDR1 and CDR2: WSHSY and SAAADI. The junction had 2 bases not matched to a gene; V was cut back by 4 bases and J by 5 bases. This CDR3 region has 13 residues. The CDR3, as DNA: TGCGCCAGCAGTGTAGCGGGAGTGGAGACCCAGTACTTC. Its translation: CASSVAGVETQYF.

The chain recombines TRBV14 with TRBJ2-1, with 15 bases matching TRBD2. The germline gives CDR1 SGHDN, CDR2 FVKESK. CDR3 length: 16 residues. Trimming took 4 bases from V and 3 from J; bases not matched to a gene: 1. CDR3 protein: CASSLGLAGGYNEQFF. In DNA, the CDR3 is TGTGCCAGCAGCCTGGGACTAGCGGGGGGCTACAATGAGCAGTTCTTC.

A few counts support this clone. The chain joins TRBV7-8 to TRBJ1-1, with no clear D. Germline V gene sequence: CDR1 SGHVS, CDR2 FQNEAQ. This CDR3 region has 14 residues. The germline V and J ends were trimmed by 5 bases and 0 bases, with 10 bases remaining between them. The CDR3, as DNA: TGTGCCAGCAGCCCTAGTCTTCTGAACACTGAAGCTTTCTTT. It codes for CASSPSLLNTEAFF.

The chain joins TRBV5-1 to TRBJ1-1, with D possibly being TRBD1 (5 bases). V lost 3 bases, J lost 3 bases, and 9 bases lay in between. Germline assignment: CDR1 SGHRS and CDR2 YFSETQ. The CDR3 loop spans 13 amino acids. The CDR3, as DNA: TGCGCCAGCAGCTGGGGGGAAGACACTGAAGCTTTCTTT. Encoded protein: CASSWGEDTEAFF.

The chain carries TRBV18 and TRBJ1-4; 9 bases agree with TRBD1. The CDR3 runs to 16 residues. V was clipped by 2 bases and J by 5 bases; unmatched bases: 6. In germline, CDR1 is KGHSH, CDR2 LQKENI. The CDR3 protein is CASSPAVGTGNEKLFF. DNA of the CDR3: TGTGCCAGCTCACCAGCCGTCGGGACAGGGAATGAAAAACTGTTTTTT. Together with reference TRBV18 and TRBJ1-4, the CDR3 gives the full variable domain: NAGVMQNPRHLVRRRGQEARLRCSPMKGHSHVYWYRQLPEEGLKFMVYLQKENIIDESGMPKERFSAEFPKEGPSILRIQQVVRGDSAAYFCASSPAVGTGNEKLFFGSGTQLSVL.